The entry that follows covers one T cell receptor beta chain sequence. Its antigen is undetermined. These data come from a study of T cell responses to AZD1222 COVID-19 vaccine. Study overall: Second doses that came at about 4 or about 12 weeks were put together.

General study findings and limits: The repertoires were collected only after the peak T cell response.

The CDR3 covers 13 residues. Germline assignment: CDR1 LNHDA and CDR2 SQIVND (reference sequence). The V and J ends lost 11 bases and 0 bases respectively, with 11 bases between them. Only in-frame clones appear in the TCRdb table, and some are missing; sequencing was by immunoSEQ multiplex PCR. The table shows about 140,000 clones, with approximately 92% occurring only once. This TCR derives from an adult in good health. The rearrangement uses TRBV19 and TRBJ1-3, with D uncertain. The sample was peripheral blood, taken on day 0 of AZD1222 vaccination. CDR3: CAPGAVSGNTIYF. CDR3 nucleotides: TGTGCCCCAGGCGCTGTCTCTGGAAACACCATATATTTT.